A single sample gave rise to the 9 T cell receptor beta chains below, sequenced in a study of CD8+ T cells in alopecia areata. RNA extraction and reverse transcription yielded cDNA as sequencing template. Sequencing used immunoSEQ multiplex PCR; TCRdb keeps in-frame clones, though not all of them. The sample carries more than 100,000 clones, 58% recorded once. The sequencing used CD4+ T cells sorted from blood, collected at week 0. All receptors come from a human donor with alopecia areata.

The chain carries TRBV5-1 and TRBJ2-1; 11 bases are a match to TRBD2. V gave up 1 base and J gave up 6 bases; unmatched junction bases: 3. Per the germline V gene, CDR1 is SGHRS and CDR2 is YFSETQ. The length of the CDR3 is 15 residues. The CDR3 DNA reads as TGCGCCAGCAGCTTGTTGACTAGCGGGGTCAATGAGCAGTTCTTC. Translated, it gives CASSLLTSGVNEQFF.

The chain couples TRBV4-3 to TRBJ2-2; D is possibly TRBD2 (6 bases). Germline CDR1 is LGHNA and CDR2 is YSLEER. V was shortened by 0 bases and J by 3 bases, with 11 bases between the two germline ends. The CDR3 loop spans 16 amino acids. This CDR3 reads CASSQDPGGDTGELFF. The DNA of the CDR3 is TGCGCCAGCAGCCAAGATCCCGGGGGTGACACCGGGGAGCTGTTTTTT.

The table lists this clone with a count of one. The genes are TRBV28 and TRBJ1-1; 7 bases match TRBD1. Looked up from germline, CDR1 is MDHEN and CDR2 is SYDVKM. The CDR3 totals 12 residues. With V trimmed by 6 bases and J by 10 bases, 8 bases remained unmatched. CDR3 bases: TGTGCCAGCAGGCGCGGGACAGCGGGAGCTTTCTTT. Its translation is CASRRGTAGAFF.

This clone came up once. The chain links TRBV5-8 to TRBJ1-1, with no clear D. In germline, CDR1 is SGHTS, CDR2 YDEGEE. The V end was cut by 5 bases, the J end by 7 bases, with 0 bases between. The CDR3 length is 8 residues. The CDR3, as DNA: TGTGCCAGCAGTGAAGCTTTCTTT. It yields the protein CASSEAFF.

This rearrangement joins TRBV28 to TRBJ2-7, with D tentatively TRBD2 (6 bases). Trimming stripped 6 bases from V and 2 bases from J, with 17 bases between. The CDR3 covers 15 residues. Germline V lookup: CDR1 MDHEN, CDR2 SYDVKM. The CDR3 sequence is CASRDGTAYAYEQYF. The CDR3 DNA is TGTGCCAGCAGGGATGGGACTGCCTACGCCTACGAGCAGTACTTC.

V usage is TRBV10-3 and J usage is TRBJ2-2; TRBD2 might be the D (6 bases). The CDR3 is 14 residues long. Germline CDR1 is ENHRY and CDR2 is SYGVKD. Trimming stripped 2 bases from V and 6 bases from J, with 10 bases between. The DNA of the CDR3 is TGTGCCATCAGTGAGAGCGGAGGGGCCGGGGAGCTGTTTTTT. As protein: CAISESGGAGELFF.

This chain joins TRBV4-1 and TRBJ2-5; D is perhaps TRBD2 (5 bases). Germline V lookup: CDR1 MGHRA, CDR2 YSYEKL. The CDR3 totals 13 residues. V lost 1 base, J lost 4 bases, and 7 bases lay in between. CDR3 bases: TGCGCCAGCAGCCAAGTGGCGGGAGAGACCCAGTACTTC. Encoded protein: CASSQVAGETQYF.

The chain uses TRBV19 and TRBJ1-5, with 7 bases lining up with TRBD1. CDR1 is LNHDA and CDR2 is SQIVND in the germline V gene (reference sequence). Trimming removed 6 bases from V and 5 bases from J; junction bases left unmatched: 10. The CDR3 has 15 amino acids. This CDR3 reads CASRTQGLWDQPQHF. CDR3 DNA: TGTGCCAGTAGGACACAGGGGCTGTGGGATCAGCCCCAGCATTTT.

To note about this clone: This same CDR3 is encoded by further DNA sequences in the sample. The genes are TRBV9 and TRBJ2-5, with TRBD1 matching over 7 bases. Looked up from germline, CDR1 is SGDLS and CDR2 is YYNGEE. Unmatched junction bases numbered 7, after V lost 1 base and J lost 4 bases. The CDR3 extends over 15 amino acids. The chain's CDR3 is CASSVSSGGRETQYF. The CDR3, as DNA: TGTGCCAGCAGCGTAAGTTCAGGGGGTCGAGAGACCCAGTACTTC. Combining the CDR3 with reference TRBV9 and TRBJ2-5 gives the whole variable domain DSGVTQTPKHLITATGQRVTLRCSPRSGDLSVYWYQQSLDQGLQFLIQYYNGEERAKGNILERFSAQQFPDLHSELNLSSLELGDSALYFCASSVSSGGRETQYFGPGTRLLVL.